What follows are 9 T cell receptor beta chains derived from one specimen sequenced in a study of T cell responses to AZD1222 COVID-19 vaccine. Here immunoSEQ multiplex PCR was the method, and the copy in TCRdb shows in-frame clones only, minus some. This table has 90,000 to 110,000 clones, roughly 88% appearing once. The sequenced sample was peripheral blood, obtained on day 0 of MenACWY control vaccination. The receptor source for this set is an adult in good health.

V and J are TRBV27 and TRBJ2-1; tentatively, D is TRBD2 (7 bases). Germline values: CDR1 MNHEY, CDR2 SMNVEV (reference sequence). The CDR3 has 16 residues. V gave up 4 bases and J gave up 5 bases, with 18 bases separating them. This CDR3 is CASSSPRGASDNEQFF. The CDR3 bases are TGTGCCAGCAGTTCCCCTCGGGGGGCCAGTGACAATGAGCAGTTCTTC.

The chain has TRBV6-5 and TRBJ2-1; D is unclear. Germline CDR1 MNHEY, CDR2 SVGAGI. This CDR3 has 12 amino acids. V lost 6 bases and J 7 bases, leaving 10 bases between the germline ends. The CDR3: CASRTTRNEQFF. The CDR3 DNA reads TGTGCCAGCAGGACCACCAGGAATGAGCAGTTCTTC.

The chain is built from TRBV5-4 and TRBJ1-6; 8 positions agree with TRBD1. CDR1 is SGHNT, CDR2 YYREEE, per germline (reference sequence). The CDR3 loop spans 15 amino acids. V trimming: 1 base; J trimming: 11 bases; junction bases outside the gene matches: 8. DNA for the CDR3: TGTGCCAGCAGCTTGCCGGGACAGGTGGACGCACCCCTCCACTTT. Translating gives CASSLPGQVDAPLHF.

This clone was detected once. The rearrangement links TRBV5-1 to TRBJ2-7; D not certain. This CDR3 has 13 residues. Trimming removed 5 bases at V and 0 bases at J, with 9 bases between. Germline V gene data show CDR1 as SGHRS and CDR2 as YFSETQ. In nucleotides, the CDR3 is TGCGCCAGCAGGATGGGTCTCTCCTACGAGCAGTACTTC. Translating it yields CASRMGLSYEQYF.

This chain connects TRBV18 to TRBJ1-1; a weak D match, TRBD1 (5 bases). V lost 6 bases and J lost 0, with 8 bases in between. CDR3 length equals 13 residues. Germline values: CDR1 KGHSH, CDR2 LQKENI. For the CDR3, the DNA is TGTGCCAGCTCTGGGACTTTGAACACTGAAGCTTTCTTT. It specifies CASSGTLNTEAFF.

The V gene is TRBV30, the J gene TRBJ1-1, with a weak D call TRBD1 (5 bases). The CDR3 spans 16 residues. Trimming cost V 0 bases and J 5 bases, with 19 bases left between them. CDR1 and CDR2 from the germline V gene are GTSNPN and SVGIG (reference sequence). CDR3 bases: TGTGCCTGGAGTGTTGTAGATGTCGGGGGGAAAACTGAAGCTTTCTTT. Its translation is CAWSVVDVGGKTEAFF.

The chain combines TRBV10-2 with TRBJ1-1, with 9 bases identical to TRBD1. This CDR3 spans 14 amino acids. The V and J ends lost 6 bases and 14 bases, in that order; junction bases with no gene match: 16. Germline lookup yields CDR1 WSHSY and CDR2 SAAADI. CDR3 loop: CASRGSGTDRGEFF. CDR3 sequence (DNA): TGCGCCAGCAGGGGGTCCGGGACAGACAGGGGGGAATTCTTT.

This chain uses TRBV4-3 with TRBJ1-6; TRBD1 is a possible D gene (5 bases). This CDR3 has 16 residues. CDR1 LGHNA and CDR2 YSLEER come from the germline V gene. Trimming removed 3 bases at V and 8 bases at J, with 17 bases between. CDR3 loop: CASSQAAGVGDSPLHF. In DNA form, the CDR3 reads TGCGCCAGCAGCCAGGCAGCGGGGGTGGGCGATTCACCCCTCCACTTT.

The gene calls are TRBV9 and TRBJ1-6, with D perhaps TRBD1 (5 bases). CDR1 and CDR2 (germline): SGDLS, YYNGEE. V lost 2 bases to trimming and J lost 8 bases, with 14 bases between them. CDR3 size: 15 residues. The CDR3 sequence: CASSVSGRVDSPLHF. The DNA of the CDR3 is TGTGCCAGCAGCGTTTCAGGGCGTGTTGATTCACCCCTCCACTTT.